These 14 T cell receptor beta chains originate from one sample sequenced in a study of T cells in Graves' hyperthyroidism and ophthalmopathy. TCR beta CDR3 regions were amplified from RNA. The TCR CDR3 was amplified in a first-round RT-PCR using the HTBI primer set. TCRdb re-called the multiplex PCR reads through MiXCR, storing one row per CDR3 protein. The sample includes more than 150,000 distinct CDR3 sequences, approximately 15% seen only once; the top ten take roughly 32%. Specimen: blood. These receptors were taken from a woman aged 50 to 60 with Graves' hyperthyroidism.

V is TRBV28 and J is TRBJ2-1, with 10 bases lining up with TRBD1. CDR1 and CDR2 (germline): MDHEN, SYDVKM. V shed 6 bases and J 3 bases; nucleotides not matched to a gene: 8. The CDR3 loop spans 16 amino acids. The CDR3 coding sequence is TGTGCCAGCAGCCAATCGGGACAGGGGTACTACAATGAGCAGTTCTTC. Its translation: CASSQSGQGYYNEQFF.

In its sample, this clonotype was seen many times. The CDR3: CASSEHKGTAKNIQYF. DNA for the CDR3: TGTGCCAGCAGTGAACATAAAGGGACAGCCAAAAACATTCAGTACTTC. This chain connects TRBV6-1 to TRBJ2-4; D tentatively fits TRBD1 or TRBD2 (5 bases each). The V end was cut by 2 bases, the J end by 0 bases, with 11 bases between. CDR3 size: 16 residues. Per germline, CDR1 MNHNS and CDR2 SASEGT.

This clonotype was detected ten times or more. The chain combines TRBV6-1 with TRBJ2-3; 12 nucleotides match TRBD2. Germline assignment: CDR1 MNHNS and CDR2 SASEGT. Losses at the gene ends were 2 bases for V and 4 bases for J; bases not matched to a gene: 1. CDR3 length: 15 amino acids. CDR3 DNA: TGTGCCAGCAGTGAACTAGCGGGGGGGCCAGATACGCAGTATTTT. Translation: CASSELAGGPDTQYF.

This clonotype was counted at least ten times. The gene calls are TRBV7-9 and TRBJ2-7; possibly TRBD1 or TRBD2 for D (5 bases each). V shed 0 bases and J shed 4 bases, with 13 bases lying between them. The CDR3 runs 15 residues. Germline values: CDR1 SEHNR, CDR2 FQNEAQ (reference sequence). CDR3 in DNA: TGTGCCAGCAGCTTAGCCGGGACGACTGGATACGAGCAGTACTTC. It yields the protein CASSLAGTTGYEQYF. Full variable domain (missing parts from reference TRBV7-9 and TRBJ2-7): DTGVSQNPRHKITKRGQNVTFRCDPISEHNRLYWYRQTLGQGPEFLTYFQNEAQLEKSRLLSDRFSAERPKGSFSTLEIQRTEQGDSAMYLCASSLAGTTGYEQYFGPGTRLTVT.

This clonotype is a singleton in its sample. V is TRBV3-1 and J is TRBJ2-3; 9 nucleotides agree with TRBD1. Germline assignment: CDR1 LGHDT and CDR2 YNNKEL (reference sequence). The junction had 23 bases not matched to a gene; V was cut back by 2 bases and J by 5 bases. This CDR3 spans 21 amino acids. CDR3 DNA: TGTGCCAGCAGCCAACATCTTTTGCGATCGGGACAGGGTCCCGGTGGAGATACGCAGTATTTT. Its translation: CASSQHLLRSGQGPGGDTQYF.

The table lists this clonotype with many counts. The V and J genes are TRBV7-6 and TRBJ2-1, with 7 bases fitting TRBD2. CDR1 is SGHVS, CDR2 FNYEAQ, per germline. V lost 0 bases and J lost 3; bases outside the gene matches: 5. This CDR3 is 16 amino acids long. CDR3 sequence (DNA): TGTGCCAGCAGCTTAGCGCAGGCTAGCGGCTACAATGAGCAGTTCTTC. It yields the protein CASSLAQASGYNEQFF.

This clonotype was observed many times. The chain joins TRBV5-1 to TRBJ2-2; 10 bases map to TRBD1. With V trimmed by 4 bases and J by 6 bases, 24 bases remained unmatched. This CDR3 contains 21 residues. Germline-derived CDR1 and CDR2 are SGHRS and YFSETQ. CDR3 protein: CASSTGSGQGSSAFSAGELFF. The CDR3 DNA reads as TGCGCCAGCAGCACTGGCTCGGGACAGGGGAGTTCCGCCTTCTCGGCCGGGGAGCTGTTTTTT.

This clonotype showed up many times. The rearrangement joins TRBV11-2 to TRBJ1-1; TRBD1 might be the D (5 bases). Germline lookup yields CDR1 SGHAT and CDR2 FQNNGV. CDR3 length: 15 residues. Trimming took 2 bases from V and 2 from J, leaving 12 bases between them. CDR3: CASSLPGTLNTEAFF. The CDR3 DNA sequence: TGTGCCAGCAGCTTACCCGGGACTCTTAACACTGAAGCTTTCTTT.

This clonotype has at least ten counts. The chain combines TRBV7-9 with TRBJ1-5; D gene uncertain. Germline CDR1 is SEHNR and CDR2 is FQNEAQ (reference sequence). The CDR3 has 14 residues. Trimming took 5 bases from V and 9 from J, leaving 17 bases between them. CDR3 in DNA: TGTGCCAGCAGCCAGACATTCCCCAAGGGGCCCCAGCATTTT. Its protein product is CASSQTFPKGPQHF.

This clonotype was counted many times. V gene TRBV6-2 or TRBV6-3 combines with J gene TRBJ1-5; possible D gene TRBD1, 6 bases. CDR1 and CDR2 (germline): MNHEY, SVGEGT. The CDR3 is made up of 13 amino acids. Trimming stripped 7 bases from V and 4 bases from J, with 11 bases between. CDR3 region: CASTGTYNQPQHF. CDR3 nucleotide sequence: TGTGCCAGCACCGGGACATATAATCAGCCCCAGCATTTT.

This clonotype was observed many times. The chain carries TRBV7-9 and TRBJ1-5; tentative D call: TRBD1 (6 bases). The CDR3 extends over 16 amino acids. Germline loops: CDR1 SEHNR, CDR2 FQNEAQ (reference sequence). Trimming took off 1 base at V and 4 bases at J, with 14 bases between the two ends. CDR3 nucleotides: TGTGCCAGCAGCTTAGTTGGAACAGGGCCAAATCAGCCCCAGCATTTT. Its protein is CASSLVGTGPNQPQHF.

The CDR3: CASRQAGSTSYEQYF. The CDR3, as DNA: TGTGCCAGTAGACAAGCAGGGAGTACCTCCTACGAGCAGTACTTC. This chain joins TRBV19 and TRBJ2-7; D is perhaps TRBD1 or TRBD2 (5 bases each). V lost 6 bases, J lost 0 bases, and 15 bases lay in between. The germline V gene has CDR1 LNHDA and CDR2 SQIVND (reference sequence). The CDR3 length is 15 residues. The full variable domain, in which reference TRBV19 and TRBJ2-7 provide the parts outside the CDR3, is DGGITQSPKYLFRKEGQNVTLSCEQNLNHDAMYWYRQDPGQGLRLIYYSQIVNDFQKGDIAEGYSVSREKKESFPLTVTSAQKNPTAFYLCASRQAGSTSYEQYFGPGTRLTVT.

This clonotype was recorded many times. CDR3 in DNA: TGTGCCAGCAGCAAAAGGGGGGACGGTAATTCACCCCTCCACTTT. This gives the protein CASSKRGDGNSPLHF. V usage is TRBV7-3 and J usage is TRBJ1-6; D is possibly TRBD1 (6 bases). The CDR3 spans 15 residues. The V gene's germline CDR1 is SGHTA and CDR2 FQGTGA. Trimming took off 5 bases at V and 6 bases at J, with 14 bases between the two ends.

The chain joins TRBV11-3 to TRBJ2-3; 8 bases line up with TRBD2. Unmatched junction bases numbered 13, after V lost 4 bases and J lost 1 base. Germline CDR1 reads SGHNT; CDR2 reads YENEEA. The CDR3 is made up of 18 amino acids. Here the CDR3 reads CASSSPRGTRGGTDTQYF. In nucleotides, the CDR3 is TGTGCCAGCAGCTCCCCAAGGGGTACGCGGGGGGGCACAGATACGCAGTATTTT.